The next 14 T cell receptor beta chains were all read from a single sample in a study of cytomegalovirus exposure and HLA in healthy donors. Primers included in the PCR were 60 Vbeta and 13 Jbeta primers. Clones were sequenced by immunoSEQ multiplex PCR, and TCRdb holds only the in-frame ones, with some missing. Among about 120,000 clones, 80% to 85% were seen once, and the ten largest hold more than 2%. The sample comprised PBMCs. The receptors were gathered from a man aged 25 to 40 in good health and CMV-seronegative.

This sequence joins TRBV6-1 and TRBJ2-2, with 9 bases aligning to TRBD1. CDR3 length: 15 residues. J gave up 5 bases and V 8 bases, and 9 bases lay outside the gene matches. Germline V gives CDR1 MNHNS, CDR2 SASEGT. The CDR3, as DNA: TGTGCCAGCCAGACCGGGACAGGGTGGACCGGGGAGCTGTTTTTT. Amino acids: CASQTGTGWTGELFF.

In DNA form, the CDR3 reads TGCAGCGTTGCTCCCAGGGTCTGGATGAATGGCTACACCTTC. This gives the protein CSVAPRVWMNGYTF. The chain carries TRBV29-1 and TRBJ1-2; TRBD1 might be the D (5 bases). This CDR3 has 14 amino acids. Trimming cost V 4 bases and J 6 bases, with 18 bases left between them. Germline CDR1 reads SQVTM; CDR2 reads ANQGSEA.

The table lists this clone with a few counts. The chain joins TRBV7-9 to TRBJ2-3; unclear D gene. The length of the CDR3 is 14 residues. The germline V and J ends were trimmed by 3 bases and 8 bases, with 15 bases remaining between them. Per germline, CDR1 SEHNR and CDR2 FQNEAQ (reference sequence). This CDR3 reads CASSFTRLIGTQYF. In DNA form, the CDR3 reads TGTGCCAGCAGCTTTACGAGACTTATAGGTACGCAGTATTTT. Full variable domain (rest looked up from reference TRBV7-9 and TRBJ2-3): DTGVSQNPRHKITKRGQNVTFRCDPISEHNRLYWYRQTLGQGPEFLTYFQNEAQLEKSRLLSDRFSAERPKGSFSTLEIQRTEQGDSAMYLCASSFTRLIGTQYFGPGTRLTVL.

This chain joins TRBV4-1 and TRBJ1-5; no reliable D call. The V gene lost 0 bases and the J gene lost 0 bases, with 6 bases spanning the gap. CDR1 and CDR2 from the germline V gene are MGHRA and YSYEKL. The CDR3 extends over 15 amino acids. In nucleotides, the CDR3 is TGCGCCAGCAGCCAAGAACAGTTTAGCAATCAGCCCCAGCATTTT. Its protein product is CASSQEQFSNQPQHF.

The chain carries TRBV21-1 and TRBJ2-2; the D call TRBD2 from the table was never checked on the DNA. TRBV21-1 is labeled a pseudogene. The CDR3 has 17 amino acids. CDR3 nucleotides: TGTGCCAGCAACCCCCGGGGAAAGGGTGGGAACACCGGGGAGCTGTTTTTT. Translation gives CASNPRGKGGNTGELFF.

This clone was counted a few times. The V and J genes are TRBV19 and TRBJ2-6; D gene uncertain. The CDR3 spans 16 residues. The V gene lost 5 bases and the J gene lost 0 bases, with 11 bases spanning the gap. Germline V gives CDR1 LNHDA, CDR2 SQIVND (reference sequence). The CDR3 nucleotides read TGTGCCAGTAGTGCGTCCCAGGTCTCTGGGGCCAACGTCCTGACTTTC. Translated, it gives CASSASQVSGANVLTF.

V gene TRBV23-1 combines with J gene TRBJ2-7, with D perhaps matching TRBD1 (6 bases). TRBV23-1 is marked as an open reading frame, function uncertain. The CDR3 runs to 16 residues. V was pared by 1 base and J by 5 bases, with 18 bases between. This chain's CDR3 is CASSQCPAGAPHEQYF. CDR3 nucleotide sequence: TGCGCCAGCAGTCAATGCCCCGCAGGGGCTCCCCACGAGCAGTACTTC.

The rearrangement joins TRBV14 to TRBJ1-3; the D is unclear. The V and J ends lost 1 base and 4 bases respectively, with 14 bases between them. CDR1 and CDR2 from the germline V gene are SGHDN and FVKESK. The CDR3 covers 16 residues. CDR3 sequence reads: CASSQAPTGRGNTIYF. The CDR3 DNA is TGTGCCAGCAGCCAAGCTCCCACGGGTCGGGGAAACACCATATATTTT. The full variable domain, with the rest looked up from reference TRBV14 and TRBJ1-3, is EAGVTQFPSHSVIEKGQTVTLRCDPISGHDNLYWYRRVMGKEIKFLLHFVKESKQDESGMPNNRFLAERTGGTYSTLKVQPAELEDSGVYFCASSQAPTGRGNTIYFGEGSWLTVV.

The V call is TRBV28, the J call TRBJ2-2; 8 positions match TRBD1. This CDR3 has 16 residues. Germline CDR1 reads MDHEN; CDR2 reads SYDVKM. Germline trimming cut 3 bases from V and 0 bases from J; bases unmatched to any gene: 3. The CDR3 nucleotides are TGTGCCAGCAGTTTCGGGGACAGGTCGAACACCGGGGAGCTGTTTTTT. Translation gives CASSFGDRSNTGELFF.

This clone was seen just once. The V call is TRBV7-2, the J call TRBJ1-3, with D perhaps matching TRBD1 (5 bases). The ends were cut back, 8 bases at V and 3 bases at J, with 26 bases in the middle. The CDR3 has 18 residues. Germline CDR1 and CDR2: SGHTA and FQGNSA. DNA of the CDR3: TGTGCCAGCTCCTCACGGCGGGGGAGGGGATTGGATGGAAACACCATATATTTT. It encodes CASSSRRGRGLDGNTIYF.

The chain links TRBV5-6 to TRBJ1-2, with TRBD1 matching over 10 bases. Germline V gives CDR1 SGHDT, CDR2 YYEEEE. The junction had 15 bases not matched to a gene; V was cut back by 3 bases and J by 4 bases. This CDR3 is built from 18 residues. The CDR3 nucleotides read TGTGCCAGCAGCTCGATATGGGACAGGGGCGGGACTGGCTATGGCTACACCTTC. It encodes CASSSIWDRGGTGYGYTF.

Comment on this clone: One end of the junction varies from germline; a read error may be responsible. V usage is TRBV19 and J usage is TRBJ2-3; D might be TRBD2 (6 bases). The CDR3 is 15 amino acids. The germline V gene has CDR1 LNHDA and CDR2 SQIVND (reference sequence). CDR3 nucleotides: TGTGCCAGTAGTACCCAGGACTACCCCACAGATACGCGGTATTTT. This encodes CASSTQDYPTDTRYF.

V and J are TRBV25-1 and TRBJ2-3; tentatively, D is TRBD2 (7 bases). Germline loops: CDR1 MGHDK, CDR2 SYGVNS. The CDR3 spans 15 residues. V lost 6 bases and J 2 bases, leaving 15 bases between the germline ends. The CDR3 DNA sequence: TGTGCCAGCAGCCTGGGGGGGGGCTCCACAGATACGCAGTATTTT. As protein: CASSLGGGSTDTQYF.

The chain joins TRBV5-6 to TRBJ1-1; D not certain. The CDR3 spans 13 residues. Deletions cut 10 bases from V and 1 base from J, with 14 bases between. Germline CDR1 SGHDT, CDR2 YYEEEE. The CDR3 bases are TGTGCCGGATCCGAAACGGGGAACACTGAAGCTTTCTTT. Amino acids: CAGSETGNTEAFF.